This T cell receptor (beta chain) was identified during a study of PD-L1 blockade in urothelial cancer (dated by TCRdb to about 2017). With respect to the entire study: Therapy was started in the mid-2010s for all patients, and atezolizumab 1,200 mg was administered intravenously every 3 weeks. About 90% of the 29 patients were identified as males with urothelial cancer of bladder origin, and a prior smoking history was reported by 18 of 29 patients. Patients had an ECOG performance status of 0 or 1 and had received between 0 and 3 prior chemotherapy regimens. Blood samples were analyzed at 3 weeks after treatment start (second dose) and at 6 weeks after treatment start. Blood samples yielded a median of about 150,000 T cells and roughly 83,000 unique TCRs, with median clonality roughly 0.085. An exploratory multi-omic analysis was conducted of the somatic, immune and clinical correlates of response to PD-L1 blockade with atezolizumab in urothelial cancer. TCR sequencing covered pretreatment tumor samples and matched, serially collected peripheral blood taken before and after atezolizumab treatment. Durable clinical benefit was defined as a progression-free survival longer than 6 months, and TCR features were additionally tested against progression-free survival and overall survival. In the same patients who had TCR sequencing, pretreatment tumors also underwent whole exome sequencing and RNA sequencing. Durable clinical benefit was achieved by nine patients and was not achieved by 20 patients. Pretreatment blood TCR-seq was available for fewer than 30 patients, at least one posttreatment blood collection was obtained for around 24 patients, and tumor TCR-seq was available for around 24 patients. The research as a whole found: Because the sample size was small (n of about 31) and many of the analyses were exploratory, the results are meant to be hypothesis-generating. Improved progression-free and overall survival was associated with having pretreatment peripheral blood TCR clonality below the median. Patients with durable benefit showed greater expansion of tumor-associated TCR clones in peripheral blood 3 weeks after starting treatment (n = 22, p = 0.022).

Notes on this clone: Its antigen remains undetermined. No base-level quality is on record; no much larger clone is a single base apart.

Synthetic TCR analog templates were spiked into each PCR so that absolute template abundance could be estimated from read counts. TCRbeta CDR3 regions were amplified from genomic DNA with bias-controlled V and J gene primers using the immunoSEQ assay. Rearranged TCRbeta segments were sequenced at approximately 20X coverage. The study's own analysis went as follows. Clustering was used to correct sequencing errors, and CDR3s were annotated against IMGT so that V, D and J genes could be assigned. Downstream analyses used only productive TCRbeta rearrangements, leaving out any out-of-frame or stop-codon sequences. Clonality was computed as one minus Shannon entropy normalized by the log of the number of unique productive sequences. Fisher's exact test with Benjamini-Hochberg correction, at a threshold of adjusted p below 0.01, was used to find clones that differed between time points or between blood and tumor. The source is immuneACCESS, and TCRdb retained only in-frame sequences with V and J called. Part of the clones is not carried over; for the studies checked, unresolved V genes explain less than half of this, and the remainder is unexplained. V and J calls and clone size are copied from that table; D and trimming were computed from the DNA. In this sample the table shows more than 45,000 clones, approximately 89% of which occur a single time. The ten largest clones capture almost 4% of the sample.

The junction shows trimming of 0 bases on V and 6 bases on J, and the gene matches do not reach 9 bases of it. The germline V gene (reference sequence) provides CDR1 LNHDA and CDR2 SQIVND. The CDR3 has 17 amino acids, counting the end cysteine and phenylalanine. Of the read, only the CDR3 DNA is kept; its 51 bases are in frame from base 1. A total of under 35 patients with locally advanced or metastatic urothelial carcinoma, treated at Memorial Sloan Kettering on a trial protocol, made up the cohort. Peripheral blood mononuclear cells were collected pretreatment and during treatment, with between 1 and 8 total time points obtained per patient. The Qiagen DNeasy Blood extraction kit was used to purify genomic DNA from total PBMCs and from tumor samples. PBMCs were collected pretreatment and during treatment, and were isolated and stored as previously described.

Sequencing was performed on PBMCs, taken around atezolizumab (anti-PD-L1) treatment. The rearrangement combines TRBV19 with TRBJ2-4; TRBD2 lines up with 9 middle nucleotides. The sequence came from a man at least 80 years old with urothelial cancer. The DNA sequence follows: TGTGCCAGTAGTATAGATCGGCCGGCTAGCGGGATAAACATTCAGTACTTC. This translates into CASSIDRPASGINIQYF.